A selection of T cell receptor beta chains follows, all from one sample in a study of lymphopenia after photon versus proton radiotherapy. Measured with immunoSEQ multiplex PCR; TCRdb has only the in-frame clones, and not every one. Of about 17,000 clones detected, around 90% appear once; the ten largest clones hold over 1.5%. The specimen was peripheral blood, collected from a patient treated with photon-based radiotherapy. The receptors shown here come from a woman aged 40 to 50 with cholangiocarcinoma. The conserved cysteine and the conserved F or W are not part of the CDR3 here.

j_call v_call cdr3_aa
TRBJ2-3 TRBV5-8 ASSLRGSNTQY
TRBJ1-3 TRBV6-5 ASRDRQISGNTIY
TRBJ1-1 TRBV6-1 ASSVGGTEAF
TRBJ2-7 TRBV5-1 ASSFFSGAYPYEQY
TRBJ2-5 TRBV9 ASSVQGLQETQY
TRBJ2-1 TRBV7-2 ASSLASSGPYNEQF
TRBJ1-1 TRBV28 ASRKGVSTEAF
TRBJ2-7 TRBV5-5 ASSPGGNQEQY
TRBJ2-2 TRBV5-1 ASSLVASGGAAAELF
TRBJ1-2 TRBV18 ASSPILKATGYGYT
TRBJ1-1 TRBV19 ASSEGGWNTEAF
TRBJ2-2 TRBV4-1 ASSQAAGVRGTGELF
TRBJ2-3 TRBV19 ASSWSGGGTDTQY
TRBJ2-7 TRBV4-1 ASSLYGGAGGQQY
TRBJ2-2 TRBV6-5 ASSPGQIDTGELF
TRBJ2-7 TRBV11-2 ASSPDRGNEQY
TRBJ1-1 TRBV5-1 ASSLDTRAEAF
TRBJ2-6 TRBV7-3 ASSLTGTAFSGANVLT
TRBJ2-1 TRBV9 ASSVGPLARVSYNEQF
TRBJ1-5 TRBV7-9 ASSLDNQPQH
TRBJ1-2 TRBV27 ASSPYSEPNYGYT
TRBJ1-1 TRBV5-1 ASSEGTLNTEAF
TRBJ1-2 TRBV5-1 ASSPGSNYGYT
TRBJ1-2 TRBV19 ASQQANYGYT
TRBJ2-1 TRBV10-3 AISEPGVSRNEQF
TRBJ1-2 TRBV14 ASSPGQGSLLYGYT
TRBJ2-5 TRBV19 ASSMQQTQETQY
TRBJ2-1 TRBV4-3 ASSLLQGNNEQF
TRBJ2-7 TRBV28 ASIGQGYEQY
TRBJ1-6 TRBV5-1 ASSLGTGKTNSPLH
TRBJ2-7 TRBV25-1 ASSWGDEQY
TRBJ2-3 TRBV19 ASSILAGLSTDTQY
TRBJ2-1 TRBV30 AWSVLGNEQF
TRBJ2-1 TRBV19 ASRGLAGRDEQF
TRBJ2-7 TRBV5-8 ASRPGTSDSYEQY
TRBJ2-7 TRBV5-5 ASSLAGGLYEQY
TRBJ1-1 TRBV19 ASTNQANTEAF
TRBJ2-1 TRBV2 ATSGLGDNERQF
TRBJ2-3 TRBV7-9 ASSSRGPDTQY
TRBJ1-1 TRBV11-2 ASSSRQSNTEAF
TRBJ1-2 TRBV5-1 ASSLGANYGYT
TRBJ2-2 TRBV9 ASLGEAGELF
TRBJ2-1 TRBV7-3 ASSDPSGSYNEQF
TRBJ2-1 TRBV5-4 ASSPGGKSYNEQF
TRBJ1-1 TRBV5-1 ASSFGTGVRLGNTEAF
TRBJ1-2 TRBV2 ASSELRTGSTYGYT
TRBJ2-2 TRBV2 ASSDGGELF